This entry is about one TCR beta chain. Using immunoSEQ multiplex PCR, the repertoire was profiled, and TCRdb retains in-frame clones only, with some absent. The table has about 320,000 clones, about 82% seen once; the top ten hold roughly 2.1%. CDR3 length equals 15 residues. Germline CDR1 reads SGHRS; CDR2 reads YFSETQ. J lost 6 bases, V lost 0 bases, and 8 bases had no gene match. This specimen comes from a study of Ad26.COV2.S vaccination and SARS-CoV-2 variants. Study-wide background: Doses of Ad26.COV2.S were injected into muscle once or twice, 56 days apart.

This sample's treatment: some 20 received Ad26.COV2.S at low or high dose, single or two shots; a few received placebo; per-sample allocation not given. Samples were taken on day 63 after the first vaccine or placebo injection. Wuhan-strain SARS-CoV-2 spike was expressed by the Ad26 vector that made up the vaccine. The starting material was peripheral blood, obtained in a trial of Ad26.COV2.S vaccine versus placebo. This chain joins TRBV5-1 and TRBJ1-1; 7 positions agree with TRBD1. This TCR came from a person between 18 and 65 years old who received the Ad26.COV2.S COVID-19 vaccine or a placebo. CDR3 sequence (DNA): TGCGCCAGCAGCTTGGCGGCCAGGCAGGGGGCTGAAGCTTTCTTT. Translated: CASSLAARQGAEAFF.